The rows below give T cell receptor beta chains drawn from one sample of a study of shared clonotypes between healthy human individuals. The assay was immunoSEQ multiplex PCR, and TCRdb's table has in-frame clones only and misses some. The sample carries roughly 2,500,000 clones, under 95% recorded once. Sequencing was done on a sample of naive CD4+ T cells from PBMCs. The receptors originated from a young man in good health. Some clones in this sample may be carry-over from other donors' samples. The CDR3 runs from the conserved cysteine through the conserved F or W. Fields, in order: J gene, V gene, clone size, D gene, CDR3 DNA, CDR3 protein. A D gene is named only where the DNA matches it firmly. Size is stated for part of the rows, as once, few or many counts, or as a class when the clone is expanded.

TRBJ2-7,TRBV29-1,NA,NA,TGCAGCGTTTTGGAACAGGTTAACTACGAGCAGTACTTC,CSVLEQVNYEQYF
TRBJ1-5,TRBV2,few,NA,TGTGCCATTGGGGGCAGATCATTCAATCAGCCCCAGCATTTT,CAIGGRSFNQPQHF
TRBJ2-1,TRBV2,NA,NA,TGTGCCAGGGGTGAGAGGCAGTTCTTC,CARGERQFF
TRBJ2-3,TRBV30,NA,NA,TGTGCCTGGAGTAGACAGGCCACAGATACGCAGTATTTT,CAWSRQATDTQYF
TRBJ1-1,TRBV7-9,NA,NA,TGTGCCAGCAGCTTATCGGGCACCCACACTGAAGCTTTCTTT,CASSLSGTHTEAFF
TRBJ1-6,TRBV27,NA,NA,TGTGCCAGCAGTTCGCAGTCATTGAATTCACCCCTCCACTTT,CASSSQSLNSPLHF
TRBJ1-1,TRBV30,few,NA,TGTGCCTGGAGTGGAGACAGGAACACTGAAGCTTTCTTT,CAWSGDRNTEAFF
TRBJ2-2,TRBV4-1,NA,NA,TGCGCCAGCAGCCAACGGGCCGAGCGGAGGACCGGGGAGCTGTTTTTT,CASSQRAERRTGELFF
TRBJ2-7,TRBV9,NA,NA,TGTGCCAGCAGCGTAGCTGCCTTGAACGCCTACGAGCAGTACTTC,CASSVAALNAYEQYF
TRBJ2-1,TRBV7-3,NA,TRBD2,TGTGCCAGCAGCCTCCGACTAGCGGGAGGGTCAAATGAGCAGTTCTTC,CASSLRLAGGSNEQFF
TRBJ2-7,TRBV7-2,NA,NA,TGTGCCAGCAGCTTTGGGGGGGGACAGCCCTACGAGCAGTACTTC,CASSFGGGQPYEQYF
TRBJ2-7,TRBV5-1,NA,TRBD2,TGCGCCAGCAGCCGAGGGACTAGCGGGAGTTACGAGCAGTACTTC,CASSRGTSGSYEQYF
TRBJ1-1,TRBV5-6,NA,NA,TGTGCCAGCAGCTTCTACACTGAAGCTTTCTTT,CASSFYTEAFF
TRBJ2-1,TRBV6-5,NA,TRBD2,TGTGCCAGCAGTTACACGGGACTAGCGACCGACAATGAGCAGTTCTTC,CASSYTGLATDNEQFF
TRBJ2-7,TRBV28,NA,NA,TGTGCCAGCAGTGTACATTCGGGTAGATCCGAGCAGTACTTC,CASSVHSGRSEQYF
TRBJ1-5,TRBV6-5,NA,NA,TGTGCCAGCAGTTACGGCTCAGGCAATCAGCCCCAGCATTTT,CASSYGSGNQPQHF
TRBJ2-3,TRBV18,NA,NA,TGTGCCAGCTCCCCGGGCCGGAGTGCAGATACGCAGTATTTT,CASSPGRSADTQYF
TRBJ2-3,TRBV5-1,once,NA,TGCGCCAGCAGTTTTATTGCGGTGACGGGTTTGAGGGATACGCAGTATTTT,CASSFIAVTGLRDTQYF
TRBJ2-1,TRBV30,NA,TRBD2,TGTGCCGGCCTAAGGGGCAGCGGGAGATACAATGAGCAGTTCTTC,CAGLRGSGRYNEQFF
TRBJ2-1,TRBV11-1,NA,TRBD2,TGTGCCAGCAGCTTAGGAGACCGAGCGGGAGCCTACAATGAGCAGTTCTTC,CASSLGDRAGAYNEQFF
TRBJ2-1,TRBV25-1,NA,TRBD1,TGTGCCAGCAGTGTGGACAGGGGGCTAGACAATGAGCAGTTCTTC,CASSVDRGLDNEQFF
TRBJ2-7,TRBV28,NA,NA,TGTGCCAGCAGTTTAGGGCGGGGCCACTCCTACGAGCAGTACTTC,CASSLGRGHSYEQYF
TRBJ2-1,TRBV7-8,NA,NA,TGTGCCAGCAGCTTAGCAGGGTCAGGGCCCTACAATGAGCAGTTCTTC,CASSLAGSGPYNEQFF
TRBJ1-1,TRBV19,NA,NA,TGTGCCAGTAGACACAGGACGAACACTGAAGCTTTCTTT,CASRHRTNTEAFF
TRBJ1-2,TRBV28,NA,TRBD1,TGTGCCAGCAGTTTAACTTGGCCCAGGGGGAATAATGACTATGGCTACACCTTC,CASSLTWPRGNNDYGYTF
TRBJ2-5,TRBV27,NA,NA,TGTGCCAGCAGCGCCGGAGGGGAACGCGGAGAGACCCAGTACTTC,CASSAGGERGETQYF
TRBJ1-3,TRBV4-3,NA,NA,TGCGCCAGCAGCCAAGACGGCATACCCTCTGGAAACACCATATATTTT,CASSQDGIPSGNTIYF
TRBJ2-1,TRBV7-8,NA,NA,TGTGCCAGCAGCTTAGGGAGTTGGCGCCGGTTGCGCGAGCAGTTCTTC,CASSLGSWRRLREQFF
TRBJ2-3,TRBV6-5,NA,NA,TGTGCCAGCAGTTACTCAGGGCGAGCAACAGATACGCAGTATTTT,CASSYSGRATDTQYF
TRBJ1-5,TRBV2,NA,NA,TGTGCCAGCAGTACGGGGGGCGCGGCGCGCAATCAGCCCCAGCATTTT,CASSTGGAARNQPQHF
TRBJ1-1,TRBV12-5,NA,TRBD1,TGTGCTAGTGGTCTCGGGACAGGGGATGAAGCTTTCTTT,CASGLGTGDEAFF
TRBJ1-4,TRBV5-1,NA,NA,TGCGCCAGCAGCGACGGACGGAACAATGAAAAACTGTTTTTT,CASSDGRNNEKLFF
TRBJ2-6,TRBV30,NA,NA,TGTGCCTGGAGTGTCGGGAGCTCTGGGGCCAACGTCCTGACTTTC,CAWSVGSSGANVLTF
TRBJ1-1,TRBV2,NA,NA,TGTGCCAGCAGTCAGGGGTCGAACGTATTTCCTTTCTTT,CASSQGSNVFPFF
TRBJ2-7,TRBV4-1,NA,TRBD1,TGCGCCAGCAGCCAAGCGTTTGTGAGACAGGGGCCGTACGAGCAGTACTTC,CASSQAFVRQGPYEQYF
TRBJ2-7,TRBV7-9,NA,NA,TGTGCCAGCAGCTTACTAGCTGACGAGCAGTACTTC,CASSLLADEQYF
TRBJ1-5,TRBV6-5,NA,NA,TGTGCCAGCAAAACGGCTGGTCAGCCCCAGCATTTT,CASKTAGQPQHF
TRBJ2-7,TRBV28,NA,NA,TGTGCCAGCAGTTCGGGACAATCCCACGAGCAGTACTTC,CASSSGQSHEQYF
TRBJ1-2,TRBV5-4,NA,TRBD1,TGTGCCAGCAGCTCCTCCGCCAGGGGGCGGCATGGCTACACCTTC,CASSSSARGRHGYTF
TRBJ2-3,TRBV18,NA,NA,TGTGCCAGCTCACCACAGGGTCTCACAGATACGCAGTATTTT,CASSPQGLTDTQYF
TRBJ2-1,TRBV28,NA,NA,TGTGCCAGCAGTTTACAGATCAGGGACTCCGGGCGGAATGAGCAGTTCTTC,CASSLQIRDSGRNEQFF
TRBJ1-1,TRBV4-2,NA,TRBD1,TGTGCCAGCAGCCAGCCCGGGACAGGGAACACTGAAGCTTTCTTT,CASSQPGTGNTEAFF
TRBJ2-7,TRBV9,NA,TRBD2,TGTGCCAGCAGCCCTCACGCGGGACTAGCGGTCTACGAGCAGTACTTC,CASSPHAGLAVYEQYF
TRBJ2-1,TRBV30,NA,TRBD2,TGTGCCTTTAGCCGGGAGGCTTCCAATGAGCAGTTCTTC,CAFSREASNEQFF
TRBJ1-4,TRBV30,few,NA,TGTGCCTGGAGTGTAGGGCAGGGGACGGCTAATGAAAAACTGTTTTTT,CAWSVGQGTANEKLFF
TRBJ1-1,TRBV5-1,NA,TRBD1,TGCGCCAGCACCGGGCGACAGGGGGCAACTGAAGCTTTCTTT,CASTGRQGATEAFF
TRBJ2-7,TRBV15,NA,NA,TGTGCCACCAGCAGTCGGCAGGGAACCTACGAGCAGTACTTC,CATSSRQGTYEQYF
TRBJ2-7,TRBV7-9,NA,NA,TGTGCCAGCAGCTTAGGGGAGAGGTTACCTTTTTACGAGCAGTACTTC,CASSLGERLPFYEQYF
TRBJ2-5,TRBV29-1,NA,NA,TGCAGCGTCCTCGGTCCGGGTGCAGAGACCCAGTACTTC,CSVLGPGAETQYF
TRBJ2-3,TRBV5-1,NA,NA,TGCGCCAGCAGCTGGAAGGCAGGGGGGAACATGGATACGCAGTATTTT,CASSWKAGGNMDTQYF